This entry lists 4 T cell receptor beta chains sequenced from one sample in a study of blood T cells in healthy people across ages. The second PCR ran about 6 to 12 cycles with a sample-barcoded 5' primer and J-beta primers. TCRdb used MiXCR to reprocess the 5' RACE reads, holding one entry per CDR3 protein. This table has over a million distinct CDR3 sequences, under 30% appearing once. The sample was also reused in another study, on T cells of mothers and their children.

Input material: blood. The receptor set was obtained from a girl between 2 and 10 years old in good health.

The chain uses TRBV25-1 and TRBJ2-2, with a tentative D call TRBD1 (5 bases). Germline values: CDR1 MGHDK, CDR2 SYGVNS. The CDR3 totals 17 residues. The V end lost 2 bases, the J end lost 4 bases, and 17 bases lay between the germline ends. The CDR3 is CASSERPAGLGTGELFF. DNA of the CDR3: TGTGCCAGCAGTGAAAGACCGGCAGGGTTAGGCACCGGGGAGCTGTTTTTT.

The rearrangement links TRBV7-2 to TRBJ2-5, with TRBD1 as a possible D gene (6 bases). The V gene lost 3 bases and the J gene lost 4 bases, with 12 bases spanning the gap. The CDR3 loop spans 14 amino acids. Germline V gene sequence: CDR1 SGHTA, CDR2 FQGNSA. CDR3 nucleotide sequence: TGTGCCAGCAGCTTCCGCAGGGGTTTAGAGACCCAGTACTTC. It yields the protein CASSFRRGLETQYF.

This clonotype was detected only a few times. The gene calls are TRBV7-9 and TRBJ2-1; D is unresolved. Per the germline V gene, CDR1 is SEHNR and CDR2 is FQNEAQ (reference sequence). The ends were cut back, 6 bases at V and 5 bases at J, with 17 bases in the middle. The CDR3 consists of 15 residues. CDR3 in amino acids: CASSSYSGGHNEQFF. CDR3 nucleotide sequence: TGTGCCAGCAGTTCCTACTCTGGCGGCCACAATGAGCAGTTCTTC.

There are many counts of this clonotype. This rearrangement joins TRBV6-6 to TRBJ2-5; D is unclear. The CDR3 sequence is 11 residues long. The V gene's germline CDR1 is MNHNY and CDR2 SVGAGI (reference sequence). Trimming removed 2 bases at V and 5 bases at J, with 3 bases between. The chain's CDR3 is CASSYVETQYF. CDR3 bases: TGTGCCAGCAGTTACGTGGAGACCCAGTACTTC.